The source of this T cell receptor (beta chain) is a study of blood T cells in healthy people across ages. Through a sample-barcoded 5' primer and a J-beta primer mix, a second PCR was run for roughly 6 to 11 cycles. Each CDR3 protein gets one entry after TCRdb re-called the 5' RACE reads with MiXCR. Of 1.5 million or so distinct CDR3 sequences in the sample, approximately 40% were seen once. Germline CDR1 reads MGHRA; CDR2 reads YSYEKL. V lost 1 base to trimming and J lost 0 bases, with 9 bases between them. The CDR3 covers 15 residues. Sequencing input: blood. This clonotype was obtained from a woman aged 18-35 years in good health. This rearrangement joins TRBV4-1 to TRBJ1-1, with D tentatively TRBD1 (5 bases). CDR3 DNA: TGCGCCAGCAGCCAAGCCAGACAGCTGAACACTGAAGCTTTCTTT. The encoded protein is CASSQARQLNTEAFF.